This T cell receptor beta chain emerged from a study of T cells after posttransplantation cyclophosphamide. Findings of the study overall: Blood and skin or GI T cell repertoires showed limited TRB overlap. Later blood repertoires were often dominated by clones from the donor CD8+ memory compartment. After PTCy, TRB diversity resembled that of CNI/methotrexate controls.

This clone was observed many times. Antigen unknown. The V gene lost 4 bases and the J gene lost 6 bases, with 16 bases spanning the gap. CDR1 is SGDLS, CDR2 YYNGEE, per germline. This CDR3 contains 14 residues. The method was immunoSEQ multiplex PCR; TCRdb's version includes in-frame clones alone and lacks a portion of them. The sample has 24,000 or so clones, none seen only once. V and J are TRBV9 and TRBJ1-2; D unresolved. The sample consisted of PBMCs. The clonotype was recovered from a woman aged 45 to 65 in good health, CMV-negative, and a related stem cell transplant donor. CDR3 DNA: TGTGCCAGCAGCCCCGCCAGGTCCTTCGATGGCTACACCTTC. Protein sequence: CASSPARSFDGYTF.